The 10 T cell receptor beta chains below all came from one sample that was sequenced in a study of T cells in Graves' hyperthyroidism and ophthalmopathy. TCR beta CDR3 regions were amplified from RNA transcripts. A set of HTBI primers served as the primers for a first-round RT-PCR of the TCR CDR3. In TCRdb, the multiplex PCR reads were re-called with MiXCR into one record per CDR3 protein. The sample includes approximately 590,000 distinct CDR3 sequences, around a sixth seen only once; the top ten take 7.3%. The source material was blood. These receptors all stem from a woman aged 30 to 39 with Graves' hyperthyroidism.

This clonotype was detected many times. This CDR3 is CSARDTSGVETQYF. The DNA of the CDR3 is TGCAGTGCTAGAGATACTAGCGGGGTCGAGACCCAGTACTTC. The chain couples TRBV20-1 to TRBJ2-5; 10 bases map to TRBD2. Germline V gives CDR1 DFQATT, CDR2 SNEGSKA (reference sequence). The CDR3 spans 14 residues. J was trimmed by 5 bases and V by 0 bases; bases with no gene match: 3.

The chain is built from TRBV27 and TRBJ1-5; a weak D match, TRBD1 (5 bases). CDR1 and CDR2 from the germline V gene are MNHEY and SMNVEV (reference sequence). The CDR3 is 15 amino acids. The germline V and J ends were trimmed by 6 bases and 0 bases, with 12 bases remaining between them. The CDR3 reads CASSPRQFSNQPQHF. CDR3 coding DNA: TGTGCCAGCAGCCCCCGACAGTTTAGCAATCAGCCCCAGCATTTT.

J is TRBJ2-2 and V is TRBV5-1, with D tentatively TRBD1 (6 bases). The length of the CDR3 is 14 residues. From germline, CDR1 is SGHRS and CDR2 YFSETQ. V lost 0 bases, J lost 6 bases, and 9 bases lay in between. CDR3 DNA: TGCGCCAGCAGCTTGGACAGGGAAGCCGGGGAGCTGTTTTTT. Protein: CASSLDREAGELFF.

This CDR3 reads CASSRALNQPQHF. DNA for the CDR3: TGTGCCAGCAGCAGGGCCCTCAATCAGCCCCAGCATTTT. This rearrangement joins TRBV6-1 to TRBJ1-5, with a weak D call TRBD1 (5 bases). With 6 bases removed from V and 3 bases from J, the gap between germline ends came to 9 bases. Germline V gene lookup returns CDR1 MNHNS and CDR2 SASEGT. This CDR3 comprises 13 residues.

This clonotype was counted between two and nine times. The chain recombines TRBV10-3 with TRBJ2-1, with 8 bases fitting TRBD1. The CDR3 covers 13 residues. J lost 5 bases, V lost 10 bases, and 7 bases had no gene match. CDR1 is ENHRY, CDR2 SYGVKD, per germline. CDR3 amino acids: CASNRDRNNEQFF. CDR3 coding DNA: TGTGCCAGTAACCGGGACAGGAACAATGAGCAGTTCTTC.

The gene calls are TRBV20-1 and TRBJ2-5; D is tentatively TRBD1 or TRBD2 (5 bases each). From germline, CDR1 is DFQATT and CDR2 SNEGSKA (reference sequence). The V gene lost 6 bases and the J gene lost 5 bases, with 16 bases spanning the gap. The CDR3 has 13 amino acids. The CDR3 sequence is CSAPPSGRETQYF. Here the CDR3 DNA reads TGCAGTGCCCCACCCTCGGGACGGGAGACCCAGTACTTC.

J is TRBJ2-3 and V is TRBV5-1; 12 bases match TRBD2. J gave up 7 bases and V 0 bases, and 3 bases lay outside the gene matches. Germline V lookup: CDR1 SGHRS, CDR2 YFSETQ. The CDR3 sequence is 15 residues long. CDR3 nucleotides: TGCGCCAGCAGCTTGGAGACTAGCGGGAGTTATACGCAGTATTTT. This codes for CASSLETSGSYTQYF.

Many counts were recorded for this clonotype. This sequence joins TRBV6-1 and TRBJ1-2; possibly TRBD1 for D (6 bases). Germline assignment: CDR1 MNHNS and CDR2 SASEGT. This CDR3 spans 14 amino acids. V was pared by 7 bases and J by 3 bases, with 15 bases between. The chain's CDR3 is CASTRSEGDYGYTF. The DNA of the CDR3 is TGTGCCAGCACACGGTCGGAGGGGGACTATGGCTACACCTTC.

This clonotype was seen at least ten times. The chain is built from TRBV7-2 and TRBJ2-5, with D tentatively TRBD2 (5 bases). This CDR3 spans 15 amino acids. CDR1 and CDR2 from the germline V gene are SGHTA and FQGNSA. Trimming removed 1 base at V and 0 bases at J, with 9 bases between. Here the CDR3 reads CASSLVSANQETQYF. For the CDR3, the DNA is TGTGCCAGCAGCTTAGTTAGCGCAAACCAAGAGACCCAGTACTTC.

A few counts support this clonotype. V and J are TRBV4-1 and TRBJ2-3, with D possibly matching TRBD1 (6 bases). V lost 0 bases and J 5 bases, leaving 9 bases between the germline ends. Germline V CDR1 and CDR2: MGHRA, YSYEKL. The length of the CDR3 is 14 residues. CDR3 DNA sequence: TGCGCCAGCAGCCAAGAGTGGGGGCGAGATACGCAGTATTTT. Its protein product is CASSQEWGRDTQYF.